The 10 T cell receptor beta chains below come from one sample, sequenced in a study of sequential checkpoint blockade in melanoma (dated by TCRdb to the late 2010s). The treatment or condition label, read with the paper, signifies: randomized to nivolumab then ipilimumab (arm A) or the reverse (arm B). Preparation of the library involved the immunoSEQ multiplex PCR assay. TCRdb obtained this table from immuneACCESS and retained in-frame rearrangements with V and J assigned. These tables miss some clones; where compared with another copy, unresolved V genes account for less than half of the shortfall, and the remainder is unexplained. A total of 40,000 or so clones appear in this sample, 86% of them only once. The top ten hold 9.5% to 15% of the sample. The sequencing used CD8+ T cells sorted from blood (inferred from file names), collected from a patient given nivolumab and ipilimumab in sequence. These receptors were taken from a human donor with melanoma.

V gene TRBV7-3 combines with J gene TRBJ2-2; D unclear. The CDR3 is 14 amino acids. Germline CDR1 is SGHTA and CDR2 is FQGTGA. V lost 3 bases and J lost 1, with 6 bases in between. DNA of the CDR3: TGTGCCAGCAGCTTTGGTAGGAACACCGGGGAGCTGTTTTTT. Amino acid sequence: CASSFGRNTGELFF.

The gene calls are TRBV27 and TRBJ2-7, with D unresolved. The CDR3 covers 16 residues. With 5 bases removed from V and 1 base from J, the gap between germline ends came to 18 bases. Germline assignment: CDR1 MNHEY and CDR2 SMNVEV (reference sequence). CDR3 amino acids: CASSAQSLVNSYEQYF. CDR3 bases: TGTGCCAGCAGTGCACAATCTCTAGTCAATTCCTACGAGCAGTACTTC.

A single count supports this clone. This chain uses TRBV7-3 with TRBJ2-7, with 10 bases aligning to TRBD1. This CDR3 has 16 residues. Trimming removed 5 bases from V and 5 bases from J; junction bases left unmatched: 12. Germline V CDR1 and CDR2: SGHTA, FQGTGA. The CDR3 nucleotides read TGTGCCAGCAGCCTGCAAGGGGGACAGGGGTTCAACGAGCAGTACTTC. It is translated as CASSLQGGQGFNEQYF.

The V gene is TRBV6-6, the J gene TRBJ1-1, with D possibly matching TRBD1 (6 bases). The V end was cut by 0 bases, the J end by 4 bases, with 15 bases between. This CDR3 contains 16 residues. Germline V gene sequence: CDR1 MNHNY, CDR2 SVGAGI (reference sequence). The chain's CDR3 is CASSYSGLMGATEAFF. In DNA, the CDR3 is TGTGCCAGCAGTTACTCGGGACTAATGGGGGCCACTGAAGCTTTCTTT.

The chain couples TRBV4-3 to TRBJ1-4, with TRBD1 matching over 8 bases. Trimming cost V 0 bases and J 3 bases; bases outside gene matches: 6. CDR1 is LGHNA, CDR2 YSLEER, per germline. This CDR3 has 17 residues. The CDR3 region is CASSQDPDRGPNEKLFF. CDR3 sequence (DNA): TGCGCCAGCAGCCAAGACCCCGACAGGGGTCCTAATGAAAAACTGTTTTTT.

The V gene is TRBV5-1, the J gene TRBJ2-7, with 10 bases fitting TRBD2. The CDR3 length is 14 residues. Trimming cost V 3 bases and J 3 bases; bases outside gene matches: 3. Germline CDR1 and CDR2: SGHRS and YFSETQ. The CDR3 here is CASSWTSGLYEQYF. The DNA of the CDR3 is TGCGCCAGCAGCTGGACTAGCGGCCTCTACGAGCAGTACTTC.

This chain connects TRBV9 to TRBJ2-1; TRBD2 matches 7 bases. This CDR3 comprises 15 residues. Looked up from germline, CDR1 is SGDLS and CDR2 is YYNGEE. J lost 9 bases, V lost 4 bases, and 13 bases had no gene match. CDR3: CASSPRLAAFPEQFF. The CDR3 DNA follows: TGTGCCAGCAGCCCCCGGCTAGCGGCTTTCCCTGAGCAGTTCTTC.

The chain uses TRBV4-3 and TRBJ2-1, with TRBD2 matching 9 bases. After removal of 1 base from V and 4 bases from J, the junction contained 14 bases not matched to a gene. This CDR3 has 19 amino acids. Germline loops: CDR1 LGHNA, CDR2 YSLEER. The chain's CDR3 is CASSQAGASGTVGYNEQFF. The CDR3 bases are TGCGCCAGCAGCCAAGCGGGCGCTAGCGGGACGGTCGGGTACAATGAGCAGTTCTTC.

V and J are TRBV19 and TRBJ2-7; maybe TRBD1 (6 bases). The V end lost 6 bases, the J end lost 1 base, and 10 bases lay between the germline ends. This CDR3 is 13 amino acids long. The germline V gene encodes CDR1 LNHDA and CDR2 SQIVND (reference sequence). The CDR3, as DNA: TGTGCCAGTAGCGCCACAGGGTCCTACGAGCAGTACTTC. This encodes CASSATGSYEQYF.

This chain joins TRBV5-1 and TRBJ1-1; 9 positions agree with TRBD1. J was trimmed by 1 base and V by 1 base; bases with no gene match: 5. Germline assignment: CDR1 SGHRS and CDR2 YFSETQ. The CDR3 spans 16 residues. This chain's CDR3 is CASSLSPGQGNTEAFF. The CDR3 DNA sequence: TGCGCCAGCAGCTTGTCCCCGGGACAGGGGAACACTGAAGCTTTCTTT.